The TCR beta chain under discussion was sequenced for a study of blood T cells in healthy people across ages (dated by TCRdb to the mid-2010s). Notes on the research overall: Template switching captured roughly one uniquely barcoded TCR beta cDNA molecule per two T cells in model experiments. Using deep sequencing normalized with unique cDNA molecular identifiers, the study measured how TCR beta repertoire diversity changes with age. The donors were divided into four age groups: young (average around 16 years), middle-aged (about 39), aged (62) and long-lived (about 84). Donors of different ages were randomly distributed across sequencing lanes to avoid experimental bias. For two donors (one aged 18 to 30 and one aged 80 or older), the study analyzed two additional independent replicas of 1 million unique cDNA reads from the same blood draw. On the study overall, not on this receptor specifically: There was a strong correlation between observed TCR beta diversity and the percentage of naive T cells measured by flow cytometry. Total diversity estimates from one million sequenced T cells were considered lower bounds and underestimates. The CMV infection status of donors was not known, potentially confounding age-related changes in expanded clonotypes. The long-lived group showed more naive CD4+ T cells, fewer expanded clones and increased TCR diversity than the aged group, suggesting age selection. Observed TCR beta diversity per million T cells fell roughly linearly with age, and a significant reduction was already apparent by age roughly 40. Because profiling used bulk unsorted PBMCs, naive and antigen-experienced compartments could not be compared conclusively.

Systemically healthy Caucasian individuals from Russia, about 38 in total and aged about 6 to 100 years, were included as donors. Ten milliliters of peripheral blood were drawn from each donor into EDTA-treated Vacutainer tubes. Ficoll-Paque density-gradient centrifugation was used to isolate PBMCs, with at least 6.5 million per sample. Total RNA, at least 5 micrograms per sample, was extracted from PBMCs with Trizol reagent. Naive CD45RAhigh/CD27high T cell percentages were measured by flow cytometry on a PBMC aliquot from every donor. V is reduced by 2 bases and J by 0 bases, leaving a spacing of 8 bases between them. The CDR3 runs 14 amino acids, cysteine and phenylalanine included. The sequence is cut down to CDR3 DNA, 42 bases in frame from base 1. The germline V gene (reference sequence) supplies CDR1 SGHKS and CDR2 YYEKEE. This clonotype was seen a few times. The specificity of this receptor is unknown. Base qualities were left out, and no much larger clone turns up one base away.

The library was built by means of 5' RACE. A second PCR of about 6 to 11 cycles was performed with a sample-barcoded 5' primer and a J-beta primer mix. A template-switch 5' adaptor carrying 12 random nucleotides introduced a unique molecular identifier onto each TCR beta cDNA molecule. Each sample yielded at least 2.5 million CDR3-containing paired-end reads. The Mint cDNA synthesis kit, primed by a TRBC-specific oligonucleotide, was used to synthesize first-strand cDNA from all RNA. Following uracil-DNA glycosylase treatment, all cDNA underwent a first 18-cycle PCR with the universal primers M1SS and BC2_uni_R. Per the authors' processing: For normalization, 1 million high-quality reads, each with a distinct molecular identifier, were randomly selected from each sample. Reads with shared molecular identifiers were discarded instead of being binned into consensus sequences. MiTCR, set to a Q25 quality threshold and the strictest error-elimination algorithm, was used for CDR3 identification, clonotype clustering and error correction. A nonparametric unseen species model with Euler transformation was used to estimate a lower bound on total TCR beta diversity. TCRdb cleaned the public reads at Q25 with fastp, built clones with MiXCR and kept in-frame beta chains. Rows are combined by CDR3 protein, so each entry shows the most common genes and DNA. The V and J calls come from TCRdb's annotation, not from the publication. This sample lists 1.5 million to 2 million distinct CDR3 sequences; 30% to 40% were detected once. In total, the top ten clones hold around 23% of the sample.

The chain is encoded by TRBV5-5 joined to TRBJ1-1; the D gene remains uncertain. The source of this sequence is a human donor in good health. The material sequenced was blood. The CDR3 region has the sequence CASSFAAMNTEAFF. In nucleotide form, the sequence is TGTGCCAGCAGCTTTGCAGCTATGAACACTGAAGCTTTCTTT.